This entry lists 2 T cell receptor beta chains sequenced from one sample in a study of cytomegalovirus exposure and HLA in healthy donors. The PCR employed 60 Vbeta primers together with 13 Jbeta primers. The repertoire was sequenced with immunoSEQ multiplex PCR; TCRdb's copy has only in-frame clones and lacks some. The sample has around 140,000 clones, roughly 73% seen once. The specimen sequenced was PBMCs. The receptor set was obtained from a man aged 40-49 years in good health and CMV-seronegative.

The rearrangement joins TRBV2 to TRBJ2-1; 10 nucleotides match TRBD1. Germline trimming cut 10 bases from V and 1 base from J; bases unmatched to any gene: 7. CDR3 size: 15 residues. Germline CDR1 SNHLY, CDR2 FYNNEI. The CDR3 loop is CATLRDRGSYNEQFF. In DNA, the CDR3 is TGTGCCACCCTGAGGGACAGGGGATCCTACAATGAGCAGTTCTTC.

The chain combines TRBV6-5 with TRBJ1-1, with 7 bases identical to TRBD1. This CDR3 spans 14 amino acids. The junction had 1 base not matched to a gene; V was cut back by 0 bases and J by 3 bases. Germline CDR1 is MNHEY and CDR2 is SVGAGI. The CDR3 protein is CASSYSQGDTEAFF. The CDR3 DNA sequence: TGTGCCAGCAGTTACTCGCAGGGGGACACTGAAGCTTTCTTT.